This T cell receptor (beta chain) originates from a study of siplizumab effects on memory and regulatory T cells (dated 2019 in TCRdb). Regarding the complete study: The study looked at the effect of siplizumab, an anti-CD2 antibody, on alloreactive T-cell subsets in allogeneic mixed lymphocyte reactions made from human PBMCs. Points the paper makes about the study in general: Siplizumab significantly lowered the cumulative frequency of alloreactive sequences that could be traced to unstimulated CD4+ memory T cells. Compared with memory T cells, unstimulated naive T cells appeared more diverse, and naive cells seemed to make a substantial contribution to the alloresponse. Roughly 80-97% of proliferating CD4+ or CD8+ clones could not be assigned a naive or memory phenotype. Because sequences at frequencies below about 10^-5 were poorly captured, only a minor fraction of alloreactive clones could be mapped back to unstimulated subsets. Among mappable alloreactive CD4+ clones, the Treg-derived fraction averaged about 75% with siplizumab versus 25% to 30% in control reactions. Whether proliferating Tregs from siplizumab cultures actually had suppressive function was not functionally confirmed.

From cysteine to phenylalanine, the CDR3 is 16 amino acids long. CDR3 DNA is the only sequence kept; it has 48 bases, read in frame from the first base. From the germline V gene, CDR1 is LGHNT and CDR2 is FRNRAP. V drops 0 bases and J drops 4 bases, leaving 16 bases in between. TCRbeta CDR3 sequencing was performed on sorted unstimulated T cells and on proliferating T cells recovered from mixed lymphocyte reactions. Fresh whole blood from approximately ten HLA-typed healthy donors was used to isolate PBMCs. In the case of this clone: The antigen this receptor binds is unknown. Base-call qualities are not available, and no considerably larger clone is one nucleotide away.

Libraries came from the immunoSEQ multiplex PCR assay. Roughly 9.8 x 10^4 TCR templates per sample were assayed on the deep sequencing platform. Genomic DNA extracted from sorted T cells was used for TCRbeta CDR3 sequencing. The source study handled its data this way. The R programming language was used for clonal analysis of TCRbeta CDR3 data. Comparing unstimulated samples against CFSE-low samples taken after the reaction was how alloreactive CD4+ and CD8+ clones were defined. Regulatory or non-regulatory origin was assigned to alloreactive CD4+ clones by matching of sequences to sorted unstimulated Treg and non-Treg repertoires. The immuneACCESS repertoire file appears here via TCRdb, limited to in-frame rearrangements. These files lack a portion of the clones; in checked studies, under half of the deficit traces to unresolved V genes, and the cause of the others is not known. The V and J calls and clone size were taken over from that table, and D and trimming were inferred from the DNA. This sample has over 85,000 clones in its table, and roughly 92% of those were observed once. Together, the top ten hold 1.3% of the sample.

This clonotype was obtained from a human donor in good health. This chain is built from TRBV12-5 and TRBJ2-7; a tentative D match to TRBD2 spans 5 bases. Sequencing used CD4+ T cells sorted from blood. Here is the DNA: TGTGCTAGTGGTTTGGTACGCCCTGGAGGTTTATACGAGCAGTACTTC. It is translated as CASGLVRPGGLYEQYF.